This T cell receptor (beta chain) appears in the sequencing data of a study of control samples from healthy donors and cancer patients. Clones were read by immunoSEQ multiplex PCR, and TCRdb kept only the in-frame ones, dropping some. The sample lists 45,000 to 55,000 clones, about 95% occurring once. Germline CDR1 is MNHEY and CDR2 is SMNVEV (reference sequence). V lost 6 bases, J lost 1 base, and 10 bases lay in between. This CDR3 region has 13 residues. The origin of this receptor is a man aged 30 to 45 in good health. The chain carries TRBV27 and TRBJ2-7; D is ambiguous. Sequences were obtained from blood. CDR3 region: CASRILLSYEQYF. For the CDR3, the DNA is TGTGCCAGCAGAATCCTCCTATCCTACGAGCAGTACTTC.